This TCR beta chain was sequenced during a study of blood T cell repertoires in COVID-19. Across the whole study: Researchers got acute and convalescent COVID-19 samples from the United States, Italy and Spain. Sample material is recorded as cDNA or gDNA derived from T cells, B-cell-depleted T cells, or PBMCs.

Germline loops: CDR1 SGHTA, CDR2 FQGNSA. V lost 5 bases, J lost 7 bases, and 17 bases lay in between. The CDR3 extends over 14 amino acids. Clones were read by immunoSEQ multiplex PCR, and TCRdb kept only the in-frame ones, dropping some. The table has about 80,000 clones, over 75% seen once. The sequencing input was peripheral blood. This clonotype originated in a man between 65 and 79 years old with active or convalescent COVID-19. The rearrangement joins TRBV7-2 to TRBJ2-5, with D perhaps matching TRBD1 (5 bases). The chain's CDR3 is CASSLGAAMGTQYF. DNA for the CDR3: TGTGCCAGCAGCCTTGGGGCAGCGATGGGGACCCAGTACTTC.